The T cell receptor (beta chain) under discussion was sequenced for a study of PD-1 blockade in classical Hodgkin lymphoma. Only in-frame clones appear in the TCRdb table, and some are missing; sequencing was by immunoSEQ multiplex PCR. Seen here are approximately 34,000 clones, 76% observed once, and the top ten hold approximately 15%. Comments on this clone: Antigen specificity is unknown.

Study-wide results and caveats: For complete responders, baseline diversity was comparable to that of newly diagnosed patients. The CD4+ diversity rise by C4D1 was clearest in complete responders.

After autologous stem cell transplantation all patients relapsed, and prior brentuximab vedotin exposure differed between cohorts. Patients' outcomes at their best amounted to complete response, partial response or progressive disease. Trimming left V 0 bases short and J 0 bases short, with 3 bases between. The CDR3 runs to 14 residues. Per the germline V gene, CDR1 is SGHNT and CDR2 is YYREEE (reference sequence). The sample consisted of peripheral blood mononuclear cells (PBMCs), taken before the second cycle of nivolumab. The source of this sequence is a human donor with classical Hodgkin lymphoma. The chain recombines TRBV5-4 with TRBJ1-4; no definite D call. The chain's CDR3 is CASSLDATNEKLFF. CDR3 in DNA: TGTGCCAGCAGCTTGGATGCAACTAATGAAAAACTGTTTTTT.